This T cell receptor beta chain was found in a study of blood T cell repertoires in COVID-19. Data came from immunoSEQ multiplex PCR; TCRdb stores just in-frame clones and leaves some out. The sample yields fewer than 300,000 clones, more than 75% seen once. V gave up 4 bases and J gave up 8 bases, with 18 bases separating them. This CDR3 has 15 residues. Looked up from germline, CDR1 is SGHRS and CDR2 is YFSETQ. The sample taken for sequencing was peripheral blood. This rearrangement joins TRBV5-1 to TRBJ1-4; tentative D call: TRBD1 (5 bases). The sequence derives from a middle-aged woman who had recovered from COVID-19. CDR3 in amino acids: CASSIGVGTFEKLFF. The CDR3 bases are TGCGCCAGCAGCATAGGTGTGGGGACTTTCGAAAAACTGTTTTTT.